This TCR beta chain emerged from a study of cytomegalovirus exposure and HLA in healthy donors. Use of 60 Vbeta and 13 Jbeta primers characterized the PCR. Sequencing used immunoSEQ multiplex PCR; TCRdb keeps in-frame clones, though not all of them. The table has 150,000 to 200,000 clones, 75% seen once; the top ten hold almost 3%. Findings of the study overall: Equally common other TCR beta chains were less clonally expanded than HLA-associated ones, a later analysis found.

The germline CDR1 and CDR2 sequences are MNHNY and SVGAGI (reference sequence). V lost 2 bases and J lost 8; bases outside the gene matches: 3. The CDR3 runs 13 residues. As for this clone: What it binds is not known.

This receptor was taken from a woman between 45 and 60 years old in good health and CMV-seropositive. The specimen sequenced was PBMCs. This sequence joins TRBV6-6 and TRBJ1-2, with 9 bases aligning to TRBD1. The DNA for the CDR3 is TGTGCCAGCAGTTACACAGGGGGCGACGGCTACACCTTC. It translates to CASSYTGGDGYTF.